Shown below are 31 T cell receptor beta chains from a single sample sequenced in a study of T cell changes during pregnancy in multiple sclerosis. Sequenced by immunoSEQ multiplex PCR; TCRdb stores in-frame clones only, minus some. The table shows 95,000 to 100,000 clones, with around 90% occurring only once. Sequences were derived from peripheral blood, sampled in the second trimester of pregnancy. These receptors all stem from a female donor with multiple sclerosis, enrolled in a pregnancy study.

This clone was recorded once. This chain joins TRBV5-6 and TRBJ2-7; D uncertain. Germline CDR1 SGHDT, CDR2 YYEEEE. The CDR3 is 14 residues long. V lost 0 bases to trimming and J lost 6 bases, with 13 bases between them. Written as DNA, the CDR3 is TGTGCCAGCAGCTTGGGCGCAGGTGTCCTCGAGCAGTACTTC. The encoded protein is CASSLGAGVLEQYF.

The chain combines TRBV5-4 with TRBJ2-7; perhaps TRBD1 as D (6 bases). With 4 bases removed from V and 3 bases from J, the gap between germline ends came to 14 bases. Germline V gene lookup returns CDR1 SGHNT and CDR2 YYREEE (reference sequence). This CDR3 region has 14 residues. CDR3 nucleotide sequence: TGTGCCAGCAGCGTGACAGGAACCGTCTACGAGCAGTACTTC. Encoded protein: CASSVTGTVYEQYF.

The gene calls are TRBV7-9 and TRBJ2-7, with TRBD1 identical over 7 bases. The ends lost 5 bases at V and 4 bases at J; junction bases unmatched: 2. Per the germline V gene, CDR1 is SEHNR and CDR2 is FQNEAQ (reference sequence). This CDR3 is 12 amino acids long. CDR3: CASSRTGYEQYF. Here the CDR3 DNA reads TGTGCCAGCAGCCGGACAGGTTACGAGCAGTACTTC.

This clone was detected only once. The rearrangement joins TRBV19 to TRBJ1-1; unclear D gene. CDR1 LNHDA and CDR2 SQIVND come from the germline V gene (reference sequence). V was trimmed by 1 base and J by 0 bases, leaving 6 bases between them. The CDR3 is 14 residues long. The CDR3 here is CASSIVSMNTEAFF. CDR3 bases: TGTGCCAGTAGTATAGTTTCCATGAACACTGAAGCTTTCTTT.

The V and J genes are TRBV6-6 and TRBJ2-7; 7 bases line up with TRBD2. Germline V gives CDR1 MNHNY, CDR2 SVGAGI (reference sequence). V lost 7 bases, J lost 0 bases, and 12 bases stayed unmatched. The CDR3 has 16 residues. As DNA, the CDR3 is TGTGCCAGCAAATCGGGAACTAGCGTGAGCTCCTACGAGCAGTACTTC. It yields the protein CASKSGTSVSSYEQYF.

The sample holds one count of this clone. The gene calls are TRBV7-2 and TRBJ2-7, with TRBD2 identical over 7 bases. The CDR3 is made up of 15 amino acids. CDR1 SGHTA and CDR2 FQGNSA come from the germline V gene. V trimming: 5 bases; J trimming: 3 bases; junction bases outside the gene matches: 10. This CDR3 is CASSPGRGSGYEQYF. The CDR3 bases are TGTGCCAGCAGCCCGGGGAGGGGTTCTGGCTACGAGCAGTACTTC.

The chain combines TRBV7-9 with TRBJ2-5, with TRBD1 as a possible D gene (6 bases). V lost 5 bases and J 0 bases, leaving 13 bases between the germline ends. Germline V gene data show CDR1 as SEHNR and CDR2 as FQNEAQ (reference sequence). This CDR3 has 15 amino acids. The CDR3 region has the DNA TGTGCCAGCAGCCAGAACGACAGGTACCAAGAGACCCAGTACTTC. Its protein is CASSQNDRYQETQYF.

V is TRBV5-1 and J is TRBJ2-1; the D gene is possibly TRBD2 (5 bases). Trimming cost V 2 bases and J 10 bases, with 10 bases left between them. In germline, CDR1 is SGHRS, CDR2 YFSETQ. The CDR3 has 12 amino acids. As DNA, the CDR3 is TGCGCCAGCAGCTTCCGGGATTACGAGCAGTTCTTC. Translation gives CASSFRDYEQFF.

This clone was counted only a few times. Additional DNA sequences in this sample encode the identical CDR3. The rearrangement joins TRBV5-1 to TRBJ1-2; 11 positions agree with TRBD1. Trimming removed 0 bases from V and 8 bases from J; junction bases left unmatched: 3. This CDR3 is 14 amino acids long. Germline V gene sequence: CDR1 SGHRS, CDR2 YFSETQ. The CDR3 sequence: CASSLAGTGGGYTF. CDR3 DNA sequence: TGCGCCAGCAGCTTGGCCGGGACAGGGGGAGGCTACACCTTC.

The rearrangement links TRBV27 to TRBJ2-2; 8 bases are a match to TRBD2. Germline assignment: CDR1 MNHEY and CDR2 SMNVEV (reference sequence). The CDR3 is made up of 14 amino acids. The trim removed 5 bases at V and 6 bases at J, leaving 5 bases unmatched. In DNA form, the CDR3 reads TGTGCCAGCAGTACGCGGCGGGGGGCCGGGGAGCTGTTTTTT. Amino acids: CASSTRRGAGELFF.

V gene TRBV29-1 combines with J gene TRBJ1-2; 9 bases match TRBD1. J gave up 4 bases and V 6 bases, and 6 bases lay outside the gene matches. This CDR3 comprises 13 residues. From germline, CDR1 is SQVTM and CDR2 ANQGSEA. CDR3: CSVPGQGTYGYTF. The CDR3 nucleotides are TGCAGCGTACCGGGACAGGGAACCTATGGCTACACCTTC.

This chain connects TRBV19 to TRBJ2-7, with a tentative D call TRBD2 (6 bases). Germline assignment: CDR1 LNHDA and CDR2 SQIVND (reference sequence). CDR3 length equals 13 residues. The germline V and J ends were trimmed by 5 bases and 6 bases, with 14 bases remaining between them. CDR3 in DNA: TGTGCCAGTAGTTCCCGACTAGTTCCCGAGCAGTACTTC. This codes for CASSSRLVPEQYF.

The genes are TRBV2 and TRBJ1-5; a weak D match, TRBD1 (6 bases). Trimming shortened V by 7 bases and J by 2 bases, and 12 bases separated the two germline ends. The CDR3 extends over 14 amino acids. Germline CDR1 is SNHLY and CDR2 is FYNNEI. The DNA of the CDR3 is TGTGCCAGCAAAGCGGGGGGCGGCAATCAGCCCCAGCATTTT. This encodes CASKAGGGNQPQHF.

J is TRBJ1-3 and V is TRBV19; 8 positions match TRBD1. The CDR3 extends over 14 amino acids. CDR1 is LNHDA, CDR2 SQIVND, per germline (reference sequence). V was pared by 6 bases and J by 2 bases, with 3 bases of the junction left unmatched. The CDR3 DNA sequence: TGTGCCAGTAGGGAACAGGGGGCTGGAAACACCATATATTTT. As protein: CASREQGAGNTIYF.

This chain uses TRBV29-1 with TRBJ2-6; a weak D match, TRBD2 (6 bases). Trimming removed 4 bases at V and 0 bases at J, with 7 bases between. The germline V gene encodes CDR1 SQVTM and CDR2 ANQGSEA. The CDR3 contains 14 residues. The CDR3 coding sequence is TGCAGCGTTGCCGGGAGCTCTGGGGCCAACGTCCTGACTTTC. This sequence encodes CSVAGSSGANVLTF.

J is TRBJ1-1 and V is TRBV5-4; 7 bases are shared with TRBD1. The CDR3 covers 16 residues. The germline V gene encodes CDR1 SGHNT and CDR2 YYREEE (reference sequence). J was trimmed by 5 bases and V by 0 bases; bases with no gene match: 10. The DNA of the CDR3 is TGTGCCAGCAGCTTGGTTAAGGGGGCTATTGGAACTGAAGCTTTCTTT. Translated, it gives CASSLVKGAIGTEAFF.

This sequence joins TRBV5-1 and TRBJ2-3, with 7 bases matching TRBD1. This CDR3 has 15 residues. Germline CDR1 SGHRS, CDR2 YFSETQ. V lost 4 bases and J lost 0; bases outside the gene matches: 5. The CDR3 DNA reads TGCGCCAGCAGCCTCCAGGGGGAAAGCACAGATACGCAGTATTTT. The encoded protein is CASSLQGESTDTQYF.

This rearrangement joins TRBV27 to TRBJ2-3; maybe TRBD1 (6 bases). The germline V and J ends were trimmed by 2 bases and 5 bases, with 14 bases remaining between them. Germline CDR1 is MNHEY and CDR2 is SMNVEV (reference sequence). This CDR3 comprises 15 residues. CDR3: CASSLKPTGLDTQYF. Here the CDR3 DNA reads TGTGCCAGCAGTTTAAAACCTACAGGGTTAGATACGCAGTATTTT.

J is TRBJ2-7 and V is TRBV30; D possibly corresponds to TRBD2 (6 bases). Trimming removed 7 bases from V and 2 bases from J, with 21 bases in between. CDR3 length equals 15 residues. Germline CDR1 GTSNPN, CDR2 SVGIG (reference sequence). CDR3 residues: CASTGIGRTTYEQYF. The CDR3 nucleotides read TGTGCCTCCACAGGCATCGGGAGAACTACCTACGAGCAGTACTTC.

The gene calls are TRBV2 and TRBJ2-1, with 7 positions matching TRBD2. Trimming took 6 bases from V and 3 from J; bases not matched to a gene: 11. The CDR3 covers 16 residues. CDR1 is SNHLY and CDR2 is FYNNEI in the germline V gene. CDR3 loop: CASRGPGTTSYNEQFF. The CDR3 DNA follows: TGTGCCAGCAGAGGACCCGGGACTACAAGCTACAATGAGCAGTTCTTC.

Remarks on this clone: Other nucleotide sequences in the sample specify the same CDR3. This chain uses TRBV4-3 with TRBJ2-7, with 11 bases identical to TRBD2. The CDR3 is 15 residues long. V shed 1 base and J 4 bases; nucleotides not matched to a gene: 3. Germline-derived CDR1 and CDR2 are LGHNA and YSLEER. CDR3 region: CASSQGLAGLYEQYF. The CDR3 nucleotides are TGCGCCAGCAGCCAAGGACTAGCGGGGTTATACGAGCAGTACTTC.

In DNA form, the CDR3 reads TGTGCCAGTAGTAAGGGGACACCCCGACTCTACGAGCAGTACTTC. Translation gives CASSKGTPRLYEQYF. The chain employs TRBV19 and TRBJ2-7, with D possibly matching TRBD1 (6 bases). This CDR3 has 15 residues. Germline-derived CDR1 and CDR2 are LNHDA and SQIVND (reference sequence). The V end was cut by 4 bases, the J end by 3 bases, with 16 bases between.

V gene TRBV2 combines with J gene TRBJ2-2; D remains unclear. CDR1 and CDR2 from the germline V gene are SNHLY and FYNNEI. V was clipped by 7 bases and J by 0 bases, with 15 bases between them. The CDR3 runs to 16 residues. This CDR3 is CASNSLSGTNTGELFF. The CDR3 nucleotides are TGTGCCAGCAATTCCCTTTCGGGTACGAACACCGGGGAGCTGTTTTTT.

V usage is TRBV6-5 and J usage is TRBJ1-5; 8 positions agree with TRBD1. The CDR3 is 15 amino acids. In germline, CDR1 is MNHEY, CDR2 SVGAGI. The trim removed 9 bases at V and 0 bases at J, leaving 7 bases unmatched. CDR3 sequence (DNA): TGTGCCAGTAAAAAGACAGGGGCTAGCAATCAGCCCCAGCATTTT. Amino acids: CASKKTGASNQPQHF.

The genes are TRBV5-1 and TRBJ2-7, with D tentatively TRBD1 (6 bases). V shed 7 bases and J shed 0 bases, with 14 bases lying between them. The CDR3 is 14 amino acids. CDR1 is SGHRS, CDR2 YFSETQ, per germline. The CDR3 region has the DNA TGCGCCAGCGGGCCCGGGACAATCTCCTACGAGCAGTACTTC. Its translation is CASGPGTISYEQYF.

The chain links TRBV28 to TRBJ2-7, with TRBD2 matching 9 bases. The V gene's germline CDR1 is MDHEN and CDR2 SYDVKM. The CDR3 runs to 14 residues. V shed 2 bases, J shed 8 bases, and the junction held 7 bases outside the gene matches. CDR3 DNA: TGTGCCAGCAGTTTAGCGGGAGGGCCCACAAAGCAGTACTTC. Protein: CASSLAGGPTKQYF.

The V call is TRBV4-2, the J call TRBJ2-7; 9 bases map to TRBD2. This CDR3 has 15 amino acids. Unmatched junction bases numbered 6, after V lost 0 bases and J lost 6 bases. Germline assignment: CDR1 LGHNA and CDR2 YNFKEQ. CDR3 amino acids: CASSQDLAGASEQYF. CDR3 coding DNA: TGTGCCAGCAGCCAAGACTTAGCGGGAGCGAGCGAGCAGTACTTC.

V gene TRBV5-1 combines with J gene TRBJ2-4; 9 bases agree with TRBD1. The V gene end was trimmed by 4 bases and the J gene end by 5 bases; junction bases not matched to a gene: 1. The CDR3 has 13 amino acids. Germline V gene lookup returns CDR1 SGHRS and CDR2 YFSETQ. The CDR3 DNA reads TGCGCCAGCAGCGGACAGGGGCAAAACATTCAGTACTTC. Translation gives CASSGQGQNIQYF. The variable domain in full, with the rest retrieved from reference TRBV5-1 and TRBJ2-4, is KAGVTQTPRYLIKTRGQQVTLSCSPISGHRSVSWYQQTPGQGLQFLFEYFSETQRNKGNFPGRFSGRQFSNSRSEMNVSTLELGDSALYLCASSGQGQNIQYFGAGTRLSVL.

J is TRBJ2-1 and V is TRBV4-1; 8 nucleotides align to TRBD2. This CDR3 spans 14 amino acids. J lost 13 bases, V lost 0 bases, and 8 bases had no gene match. Germline V lookup: CDR1 MGHRA, CDR2 YSYEKL. The CDR3 DNA follows: TGCGCCAGCAGCCAAGATCAAGCGGGAGTTGTCCAGTTCTTC. Amino acids: CASSQDQAGVVQFF.

The chain links TRBV13 to TRBJ2-4; 9 bases match TRBD2. J was trimmed by 7 bases and V by 5 bases; bases with no gene match: 18. CDR3 length: 18 residues. Germline V gives CDR1 PRHDT, CDR2 FYEKMQ (reference sequence). This CDR3 reads CASSTGGPWTSDRNIQYF. The CDR3 coding sequence is TGTGCCAGCAGCACCGGGGGCCCCTGGACTAGCGACAGGAACATTCAGTACTTC.

The chain recombines TRBV27 with TRBJ1-2, with a weak D call TRBD1 (5 bases). This CDR3 spans 14 amino acids. The germline V and J ends were trimmed by 7 bases and 4 bases, with 16 bases remaining between them. Germline CDR1 MNHEY, CDR2 SMNVEV (reference sequence). Here the CDR3 reads CASTALGHSYGYTF. The CDR3 coding sequence is TGTGCCAGCACTGCCTTGGGGCATTCCTATGGCTACACCTTC.